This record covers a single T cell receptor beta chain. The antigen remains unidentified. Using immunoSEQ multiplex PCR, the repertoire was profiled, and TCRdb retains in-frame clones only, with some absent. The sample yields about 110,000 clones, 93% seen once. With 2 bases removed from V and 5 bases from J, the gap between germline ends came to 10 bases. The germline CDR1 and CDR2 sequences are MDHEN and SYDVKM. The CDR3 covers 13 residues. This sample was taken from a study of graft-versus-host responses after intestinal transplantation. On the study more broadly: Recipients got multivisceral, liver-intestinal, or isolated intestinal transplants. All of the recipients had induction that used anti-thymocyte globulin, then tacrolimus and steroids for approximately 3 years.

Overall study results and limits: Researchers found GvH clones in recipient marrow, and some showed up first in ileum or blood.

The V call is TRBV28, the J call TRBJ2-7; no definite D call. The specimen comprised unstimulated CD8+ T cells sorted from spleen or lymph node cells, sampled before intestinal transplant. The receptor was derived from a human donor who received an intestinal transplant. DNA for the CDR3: TGTGCCAGCAGTTTAAGAGTGCGCGACGAGCAGTACTTC. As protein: CASSLRVRDEQYF.